A single sample gave rise to the 5 T cell receptor beta chains below, sequenced in a study of T cells in Graves' hyperthyroidism and ophthalmopathy (dated by TCRdb to the late 2010s). Libraries were built with multiplex PCR. The sequencer listed for this sample is Illumina HiSeq 2000. The TCR beta CDR3 regions were amplified from RNA transcripts. The first round of RT-PCR for the TCR CDR3 was performed with the HTBI primer set and the Qiagen OneStep RT-PCR kit. The public reads were quality trimmed at Q25 with fastp and then assembled into clones with MiXCR by TCRdb, keeping productive beta chains. Under each unique CDR3 protein, matching rows form one entry showing the most common genes and DNA. The sample table holds 600,000 to 850,000 distinct CDR3 sequences, of which around 20% were seen once. The ten largest account for 16% of the sample. The sample consisted of blood. These receptors were obtained from a woman aged 45-60 years with Graves' hyperthyroidism that later progressed to Graves' ophthalmopathy.

The table lists this clonotype with many counts. CDR3 sequence reads: CASRTNRGTEAFF. The DNA for the CDR3 is TGTGCCAGCAGGACTAACAGAGGAACTGAAGCTTTCTTT. The rearrangement links TRBV6-2 or TRBV6-3 to TRBJ1-1; D gene ambiguous. Germline V gives CDR1 MNHEY, CDR2 SVGEGT. V was shortened by 6 bases and J by 5 bases, with 13 bases between the two germline ends. This CDR3 comprises 13 residues.

The chain's CDR3 is CASSTRGGGLTDTQYF. Here the CDR3 DNA reads TGTGCCAGTAGTACCCGGGGGGGTGGCCTCACAGATACGCAGTATTTT. The chain is built from TRBV19 and TRBJ2-3; 8 bases map to TRBD2. Germline CDR1 and CDR2: LNHDA and SQIVND (reference sequence). This CDR3 spans 16 amino acids. J lost 2 bases, V lost 4 bases, and 8 bases had no gene match.

The chain employs TRBV6-8 and TRBJ2-1; 8 bases map to TRBD2. Trimming removed 2 bases from V and 4 bases from J; junction bases left unmatched: 4. Germline V lookup: CDR1 MNHGY, CDR2 SAAAGT. This CDR3 is 15 amino acids long. CDR3 nucleotide sequence: TGTGCCAGCAGTTACGATAGCGGGGTTTACAATGAGCAGTTCTTC. It encodes CASSYDSGVYNEQFF.

This clonotype showed up many times. The chain links TRBV11-1 to TRBJ2-5; 7 nucleotides agree with TRBD2. CDR1 is SGHAT and CDR2 is FQDESV in the germline V gene (reference sequence). CDR3 size: 16 residues. The junction had 11 bases not matched to a gene; V was cut back by 5 bases and J by 2 bases. As DNA, the CDR3 is TGTGCCAGCAGCAGATGGAAAAGCGGGGTTCAAGAGACCCAGTACTTC. Translating gives CASSRWKSGVQETQYF. Full variable domain (rest looked up from reference TRBV11-1 and TRBJ2-5): EAEVAQSPRYKITEKSQAVAFWCDPISGHATLYWYRQILGQGPELLVQFQDESVVDDSQLPKDRFSAERLKGVDSTLKIQPAELGDSAMYLCASSRWKSGVQETQYFGPGTRLLVL.

The chain carries TRBV29-1 and TRBJ1-1; TRBD1 might be the D (6 bases). CDR3 length: 11 residues. Trimming left V 4 bases short and J 6 bases short, with 9 bases between. Germline values: CDR1 SQVTM, CDR2 ANQGSEA. CDR3 sequence (DNA): TGCAGCGTTGCGCGGGGGCCTGAAGCTTTCTTT. Its protein is CSVARGPEAFF.